These 30 T cell receptor beta chains came from one sample sequenced in a study of blood T cell repertoires in COVID-19. Assay used: immunoSEQ multiplex PCR; TCRdb lists only in-frame clones, some missing. The sample lists around 300,000 clones; around four fifths were seen once. Material: peripheral blood. The receptors originated from a woman aged 50 to 65 with active or convalescent COVID-19.

The gene calls are TRBV7-3 and TRBJ2-1, with D possibly matching TRBD1 (7 bases). The CDR3 totals 18 residues. CDR1 and CDR2 from the germline V gene are SGHTA and FQGTGA. V shed 5 bases and J shed 3 bases, with 23 bases lying between them. In DNA form, the CDR3 reads TGTGCCAGCAGCATCGGAGGGGGCGGAGGAGCGAACTACAATGAGCAGTTCTTC. This sequence encodes CASSIGGGGGANYNEQFF.

Points on this clone: Compared with germline, one end of the junction differs, possibly owing to a read error. The chain uses TRBV19 and TRBJ2-4; D might be TRBD1 (6 bases). Germline assignment: CDR1 LNHDA and CDR2 SQIVND (reference sequence). The CDR3 length is 16 residues. CDR3 loop: CASSMGRGRAKNIQYF. DNA for the CDR3: TGTGCCAGCAGTATGGGAAGGGGGAGAGCCAAAAACATTCAGTACTTC.

This clone has just one count. V and J are TRBV28 and TRBJ2-5; the D gene is possibly TRBD2 (5 bases). V was shortened by 1 base and J by 5 bases, with 8 bases between the two germline ends. Germline-derived CDR1 and CDR2 are MDHEN and SYDVKM. The CDR3 is 13 residues long. The CDR3 sequence is CASSLSGVETQYF. In nucleotides, the CDR3 is TGTGCCAGCAGTTTATCCGGGGTGGAGACCCAGTACTTC.

The chain joins TRBV28 to TRBJ1-3; D gene uncertain. Germline V gene lookup returns CDR1 MDHEN and CDR2 SYDVKM. The germline V and J ends were trimmed by 6 bases and 0 bases, with 12 bases remaining between them. The CDR3 has 15 residues. The DNA of the CDR3 is TGTGCCAGCAGCCTTGACGGGAGCTCTGGAAACACCATATATTTT. Translating gives CASSLDGSSGNTIYF.

The chain couples TRBV24-1 to TRBJ2-2; weak D call: TRBD1 (7 bases). V gave up 2 bases and J gave up 7 bases, with 19 bases separating them. Germline V gene lookup returns CDR1 KGHDR and CDR2 SFDVKD. The CDR3 has 17 residues. CDR3 sequence (DNA): TGTGCCACCAGTGATTCGCAAGGTTGGAGGGGGCGCGGGGAGCTGTTTTTT. This codes for CATSDSQGWRGRGELFF.

This chain uses TRBV28 with TRBJ2-1; TRBD2 aligns across 9 bases. V shed 6 bases, J shed 5 bases, and the junction held 8 bases outside the gene matches. This CDR3 contains 15 residues. In germline, CDR1 is MDHEN, CDR2 SYDVKM. The CDR3 bases are TGTGCCAGCAGCCCGGCGTCTAGCGGGAACAATGAGCAGTTCTTC. Translation: CASSPASSGNNEQFF.

The chain has TRBV5-1 and TRBJ2-1, with D unclear. Trimming took 0 bases from V and 7 from J, leaving 5 bases between them. The germline gives CDR1 SGHRS, CDR2 YFSETQ. The length of the CDR3 is 12 residues. This CDR3 reads CASSLAFNEQFF. For the CDR3, the DNA is TGCGCCAGCAGCTTGGCTTTTAATGAGCAGTTCTTC. The whole variable domain, filled in from reference TRBV5-1 and TRBJ2-1, reads KAGVTQTPRYLIKTRGQQVTLSCSPISGHRSVSWYQQTPGQGLQFLFEYFSETQRNKGNFPGRFSGRQFSNSRSEMNVSTLELGDSALYLCASSLAFNEQFFGPGTRLTVL.

The chain couples TRBV19 to TRBJ1-1; D unresolved. V was shortened by 1 base and J by 5 bases, with 11 bases between the two germline ends. Germline lookup yields CDR1 LNHDA and CDR2 SQIVND (reference sequence). The CDR3 spans 14 residues. The CDR3 DNA sequence: TGTGCCAGTAGTATAGGAGGGTCGGGAACTGAAGCTTTCTTT. Translating it yields CASSIGGSGTEAFF.

There are a few counts of this clone. The genes are TRBV28 and TRBJ1-5, with TRBD1 identical over 10 bases. The CDR3 extends over 21 amino acids. Germline V gene data show CDR1 as MDHEN and CDR2 as SYDVKM. The V and J ends lost 2 bases and 2 bases, in that order; junction bases with no gene match: 18. Here the CDR3 DNA reads TGTGCCAGCAGTTTAGCAATTTTCCGGGACAGGGGACTCCATGGCAATCAGCCCCAGCATTTT. This gives the protein CASSLAIFRDRGLHGNQPQHF.

The chain employs TRBV15 and TRBJ2-7, with D possibly TRBD1 on 6 matching bases. The CDR3 loop spans 15 amino acids. Trimming stripped 5 bases from V and 2 bases from J, with 16 bases between. CDR1 and CDR2 (germline): LNHNV, YYDKDF (reference sequence). CDR3 sequence reads: CATSPHRDTAYEQYF. CDR3 nucleotides: TGTGCCACCAGCCCCCATCGGGACACCGCCTACGAGCAGTACTTC.

CDR3 DNA: TGTGCCAGCAGTTTTGGAGGTAAAGGGAGCTCCTATAATTCACCCCTCCACTTT. Translating gives CASSFGGKGSSYNSPLHF. V usage is TRBV28 and J usage is TRBJ1-6; D ambiguous. V lost 3 bases to trimming and J lost 0 bases, with 15 bases between them. Germline CDR1 and CDR2: MDHEN and SYDVKM. The CDR3 covers 18 residues.

The chain employs TRBV30 and TRBJ2-5; possible D gene TRBD2, 6 bases. Trimming took 3 bases from V and 5 from J, leaving 13 bases between them. This CDR3 is 13 amino acids long. Germline CDR1 is GTSNPN and CDR2 is SVGIG (reference sequence). As DNA, the CDR3 is TGTGCCTGGAGGCGGAGGGAGAGGGAGACCCAGTACTTC. Protein sequence: CAWRRRERETQYF. Looking up the rest from reference TRBV30 and TRBJ2-5 gives the full variable domain: SQTIHQWPATLVQPVGSPLSLECTVEGTSNPNLYWYRQAAGRGLQLLFYSVGIGQISSEVPQNLSASRPQDRQFILSSKKLLLSDSGFYLCAWRRRERETQYFGPGTRLLVL.

The chain is built from TRBV18 and TRBJ1-3; D is unresolved. V was trimmed by 2 bases and J by 0 bases, leaving 17 bases between them. This CDR3 spans 18 amino acids. Per the germline V gene, CDR1 is KGHSH and CDR2 is LQKENI. The CDR3 loop is CASSPTPLSLLSGNTIYF. The CDR3 bases are TGTGCCAGCTCACCAACCCCCCTCAGTCTCCTCTCTGGAAACACCATATATTTT.

J is TRBJ1-5 and V is TRBV6-2 or TRBV6-3, with unresolved D. The V gene's germline CDR1 is MNHEY and CDR2 SVGEGT. CDR3 length: 15 residues. Trimming cost V 5 bases and J 0 bases, with 11 bases left between them. The CDR3 loop reads CASSTLLLSNQPQHF. As DNA, the CDR3 is TGTGCCAGCAGTACCCTACTCCTTAGCAATCAGCCCCAGCATTTT.

The chain recombines TRBV15 with TRBJ1-1, with a tentative D call TRBD1 (5 bases). The ends were cut back, 4 bases at V and 7 bases at J, with 10 bases in the middle. The CDR3 consists of 12 residues. The germline CDR1 and CDR2 sequences are LNHNV and YYDKDF (reference sequence). The CDR3 sequence: CATSTNQGEAFF. In DNA form, the CDR3 reads TGTGCCACCAGCACGAATCAGGGTGAAGCTTTCTTT. Based on the CDR3 plus reference TRBV15 and TRBJ1-1, the full variable domain is DAMVIQNPRYQVTQFGKPVTLSCSQTLNHNVMYWYQQKSSQAPKLLFHYYDKDFNNEADTPDNFQSRRPNTSFCFLDIRSPGLGDTAMYLCATSTNQGEAFFGQGTRLTVV.

V is TRBV5-1 and J is TRBJ2-5; 10 bases map to TRBD2. V dropped 0 bases and J dropped 4; count of bases not matched to a gene: 0. The CDR3 is 14 residues long. CDR1 and CDR2 from the germline V gene are SGHRS and YFSETQ. CDR3 sequence reads: CASSLASGRETQYF. CDR3 sequence (DNA): TGCGCCAGCAGCTTGGCTAGCGGGAGAGAGACCCAGTACTTC.

The rearrangement uses TRBV30 and TRBJ2-7; tentative D call: TRBD2 (5 bases). Germline lookup yields CDR1 GTSNPN and CDR2 SVGIG (reference sequence). CDR3 length equals 12 residues. V dropped 4 bases and J dropped 0 bases, with 7 bases sitting between them. The CDR3 loop is CAWKRNSYEQYF. CDR3 DNA sequence: TGTGCCTGGAAGCGGAACTCCTACGAGCAGTACTTC.

The chain uses TRBV5-4 and TRBJ2-7, with TRBD1 matching over 8 bases. Germline V gene sequence: CDR1 SGHNT, CDR2 YYREEE (reference sequence). This CDR3 spans 14 amino acids. V dropped 4 bases and J dropped 2; count of bases not matched to a gene: 5. Here the CDR3 DNA reads TGTGCCAGCAGCAGGGGACAGGATACCTACGAGCAGTACTTC. Translation gives CASSRGQDTYEQYF.

The chain joins TRBV7-6 to TRBJ1-6, with TRBD1 as a possible D gene (5 bases). Per the germline V gene, CDR1 is SGHVS and CDR2 is FNYEAQ. Trimming removed 1 base at V and 9 bases at J, with 13 bases between. The CDR3 is made up of 15 amino acids. The CDR3 DNA is TGTGCCAGCAGCTTAGTCAGACGGGGACTTTCACCCCTCCACTTT. Its translation: CASSLVRRGLSPLHF. The complete variable domain, with remaining parts taken from reference TRBV7-6 and TRBJ1-6, reads GAGVSQSPRYKVTKRGQDVALRCDPISGHVSLYWYRQALGQGPEFLTYFNYEAQQDKSGLPNDRFSAERPEGSISTLTIQRTEQRDSAMYRCASSLVRRGLSPLHFGNGTRLTVT.

In its sample, this clone was seen once. The rearrangement joins TRBV5-5 to TRBJ2-5; 12 nucleotides line up with TRBD1. Per germline, CDR1 SGHKS and CDR2 YYEKEE (reference sequence). Unmatched junction bases numbered 6, after V lost 2 bases and J lost 4 bases. The CDR3 length is 16 residues. The CDR3 DNA reads as TGTGCCAGCAGCTTAGGGACAGGGGGCGACGGAGAGACCCAGTACTTC. Protein: CASSLGTGGDGETQYF. The full variable domain, in which reference TRBV5-5 and TRBJ2-5 provide the parts outside the CDR3, is DAGVTQSPTHLIKTRGQQVTLRCSPISGHKSVSWYQQVLGQGPQFIFQYYEKEERGRGNFPDRFSARQFPNYSSELNVNALLLGDSALYLCASSLGTGGDGETQYFGPGTRLLVL.

The chain has TRBV29-1 and TRBJ2-1; the match to TRBD2 covers 7 bases. The CDR3 is 13 residues long. Per germline, CDR1 SQVTM and CDR2 ANQGSEA. Trimming removed 5 bases from V and 9 bases from J; junction bases left unmatched: 10. The CDR3, as DNA: TGCAGCGTTTTACGGACTAGTTCAGTTGAGCAGTTCTTC. Protein sequence: CSVLRTSSVEQFF.

For the CDR3, the DNA is TGTGCCTGGAGCCCCATCACCGGGTCTAGCACAGATACGCAGTATTTT. This translates into CAWSPITGSSTDTQYF. The chain is built from TRBV30 and TRBJ2-3; the D is unclear. The CDR3 has 16 residues. Germline-derived CDR1 and CDR2 are GTSNPN and SVGIG (reference sequence). Trimming stripped 3 bases from V and 0 bases from J, with 16 bases between.

The chain recombines TRBV5-1 with TRBJ2-7, with a tentative D call TRBD2 (5 bases). Per the germline V gene, CDR1 is SGHRS and CDR2 is YFSETQ. Trimming took off 0 bases at V and 4 bases at J, with 17 bases between the two ends. The CDR3 consists of 16 residues. The CDR3 DNA reads as TGCGCCAGCAGCTTGGATTTAGCGCCGGTAAAGTACGAGCAGTACTTC. Its protein product is CASSLDLAPVKYEQYF.

This rearrangement joins TRBV12-3 or TRBV12-4 to TRBJ2-7, with TRBD2 identical over 7 bases. This CDR3 is 13 amino acids long. V trimming: 6 bases; J trimming: 0 bases; junction bases outside the gene matches: 2. CDR3 loop: CASRGGSSYEQYF. Written as DNA, the CDR3 is TGTGCCAGCAGGGGAGGGTCCTCCTACGAGCAGTACTTC.

V and J are TRBV4-1 and TRBJ2-1, with 7 bases that match TRBD1. In germline, CDR1 is MGHRA, CDR2 YSYEKL. The CDR3 has 18 amino acids. Trimming at V came to 1 base and at J to 6 bases, leaving 15 bases not matched to a gene. CDR3 protein: CASSQVDWTGTEINEQFF. In DNA, the CDR3 is TGCGCCAGCAGCCAAGTTGACTGGACCGGGACAGAAATCAATGAGCAGTTCTTC.

With respect to this clone: Other nucleotide sequences in the sample specify the same CDR3. The CDR3 DNA follows: TGCGCCAGCAGCCTTCGGACAGGGGGAGGCACTGAAGCTTTCTTT. As protein: CASSLRTGGGTEAFF. The chain joins TRBV5-1 to TRBJ1-1; 10 positions match TRBD1. V lost 4 bases, J lost 4 bases, and 7 bases stayed unmatched. Germline V CDR1 and CDR2: SGHRS, YFSETQ. The CDR3 covers 15 residues.

The rearrangement joins TRBV6-5 to TRBJ2-5, with D unresolved. This CDR3 contains 12 residues. Germline V lookup: CDR1 MNHEY, CDR2 SVGAGI. Trimming pared 7 bases from V and 2 bases from J, leaving 8 bases between. The CDR3 nucleotides are TGTGCCAGCATCGACACACAAGAGACCCAGTACTTC. Its translation: CASIDTQETQYF.

This rearrangement joins TRBV19 to TRBJ1-1, with D possibly TRBD1 on 5 matching bases. Trimming cost V 4 bases and J 0 bases, with 9 bases left between them. Germline V gene data show CDR1 as LNHDA and CDR2 as SQIVND (reference sequence). The CDR3 is 14 amino acids. CDR3 protein: CASSREGLNTEAFF. CDR3 nucleotides: TGTGCCAGTAGTAGGGAGGGGCTGAACACTGAAGCTTTCTTT.

This clone was seen only once. V and J are TRBV7-6 and TRBJ2-3; TRBD2 matches at 13 bases. Germline V gene sequence: CDR1 SGHVS, CDR2 FNYEAQ. The CDR3 runs to 15 residues. Trimming removed 5 bases from V and 4 bases from J; junction bases left unmatched: 3. CDR3 nucleotide sequence: TGTGCCAGCAGCCAAGGGACTAGCGGGGCAGATACGCAGTATTTT. Translated, it gives CASSQGTSGADTQYF.

The rearrangement links TRBV2 to TRBJ2-2, with 8 bases aligning to TRBD2. V lost 8 bases to trimming and J lost 4 bases; unmatched junction nucleotides: 9. The CDR3 extends over 15 amino acids. CDR1 is SNHLY and CDR2 is FYNNEI in the germline V gene. CDR3: CASQGLAGGTGELFF. In DNA form, the CDR3 reads TGTGCCAGCCAAGGGCTAGCGGGTGGCACCGGGGAGCTGTTTTTT.